A single sample is the source of the 15 T cell receptor beta chains below, sequenced in a study of T cell responses to AZD1222 COVID-19 vaccine. This table comes from immunoSEQ multiplex PCR, and its TCRdb copy is limited to in-frame clones, with some not included. The data contain about 170,000 clones, over 75% of them singletons. Sequences were derived from peripheral blood, sampled on day 0 of AZD1222 vaccination. The source is an adult in good health.

The V call is TRBV6-2 or TRBV6-3, the J call TRBJ2-1, with D possibly matching TRBD1 (5 bases). Per the germline V gene, CDR1 is MNHEY and CDR2 is SVGEGT. CDR3 length equals 14 residues. The V end lost 2 bases, the J end lost 7 bases, and 12 bases lay between the germline ends. The CDR3 region has the DNA TGTGCCAGCAGTTACCAAAGCCACAGGAATGAGCAGTTCTTC. Its translation: CASSYQSHRNEQFF.

The chain links TRBV6-1 to TRBJ2-3; the D gene is possibly TRBD2 (5 bases). The CDR3 runs 15 residues. Trimming removed 2 bases from V and 4 bases from J, with 13 bases in between. Germline V gene sequence: CDR1 MNHNS, CDR2 SASEGT. The CDR3: CASSESGLNPDTQYF. As DNA, the CDR3 is TGTGCCAGCAGTGAATCTGGACTCAACCCAGATACGCAGTATTTT.

The V call is TRBV6-5, the J call TRBJ1-2; 11 nucleotides match TRBD1. CDR3 size: 16 residues. Trimming removed 2 bases from V and 5 bases from J; junction bases left unmatched: 7. Germline lookup yields CDR1 MNHEY and CDR2 SVGAGI. CDR3 region: CASSYRGQGGGYGYTF. The CDR3 region has the DNA TGTGCCAGCAGTTACAGGGGACAGGGGGGAGGTTATGGCTACACCTTC.

The chain recombines TRBV10-3 with TRBJ2-7; no reliable D call. This CDR3 has 13 amino acids. Per the germline V gene, CDR1 is ENHRY and CDR2 is SYGVKD. The V and J ends lost 8 bases and 3 bases respectively, with 14 bases between them. The CDR3 loop reads CAIARQGDYEQYV. CDR3 DNA: TGTGCCATCGCGAGGCAAGGAGACTACGAGCAGTACGTC.

The rearrangement uses TRBV5-4 and TRBJ2-2; D is uncertain. The CDR3 has 15 amino acids. Trimming took 0 bases from V and 6 from J, leaving 12 bases between them. The V gene's germline CDR1 is SGHNT and CDR2 YYREEE (reference sequence). The DNA of the CDR3 is TGTGCCAGCAGCTTGGGAGGCCACGGCTCCGGGGAGCTGTTTTTT. This translates into CASSLGGHGSGELFF.

CDR3 coding DNA: TGTGCCAGCAGTGAAATTGGCAGGGAGCGGTACGGTGACTATGGCTACACCTTC. This codes for CASSEIGRERYGDYGYTF. The V and J genes are TRBV6-1 and TRBJ1-2, with D possibly TRBD1 on 5 matching bases. There are 18 residues in the CDR3. CDR1 and CDR2 from the germline V gene are MNHNS and SASEGT. Trimming stripped 2 bases from V and 3 bases from J, with 22 bases between.

This clone ranks as medium-sized. The chain has TRBV3-1 (or the pseudogene TRBV3-2) and TRBJ1-6; a possible D gene is TRBD1 (5 bases). Germline assignment: CDR1 LGHDT and CDR2 YNNKEL (reference sequence). Trimming pared 1 base from V and 6 bases from J, leaving 16 bases between. This CDR3 has 17 amino acids. CDR3 nucleotides: TGTGCCAGCAGCCAAGGCAGGGAGGGTTTTTCTAATTCACCCCTCCACTTT. Its translation: CASSQGREGFSNSPLHF.

This clone was picked up one time. The CDR3 protein is CASSDSPPASGTSNVWGTQYF. In nucleotides, the CDR3 is TGTGCCAGCAGTGACTCTCCCCCCGCCTCCGGGACTAGCAATGTCTGGGGTACGCAGTATTTT. The chain is built from TRBV6-4 and TRBJ2-3; 9 nucleotides line up with TRBD2. The germline V gene has CDR1 MRHNA and CDR2 SNTAGT. V lost 0 bases to trimming and J lost 8 bases; unmatched junction nucleotides: 24. The CDR3 covers 21 residues.

The chain links TRBV4-2 to TRBJ2-7, with 7 positions matching TRBD2. Germline-derived CDR1 and CDR2 are LGHNA and YNFKEQ. Unmatched junction bases numbered 10, after V lost 0 bases and J lost 2 bases. This CDR3 is 17 amino acids long. CDR3 nucleotides: TGTGCCAGCAGCCAAGAGGCTCGAACTAGCGCGACCTACGAGCAGTACTTC. Its protein is CASSQEARTSATYEQYF.

The chain uses TRBV6-4 and TRBJ2-7; 10 bases map to TRBD2. The CDR3 has 16 residues. The germline gives CDR1 MRHNA, CDR2 SNTAGT. Germline trimming cut 3 bases from V and 6 bases from J; bases unmatched to any gene: 11. As DNA, the CDR3 is TGTGCCAGCAGTGAATCCGCTAGCGGGGGAATGGGCGAGCAGTACTTC. Protein product: CASSESASGGMGEQYF.

The chain employs TRBV3-1 (or the pseudogene TRBV3-2) and TRBJ1-1; D is ambiguous. The length of the CDR3 is 13 residues. V was trimmed by 2 bases and J by 5 bases, leaving 9 bases between them. The V gene's germline CDR1 is LGHDT and CDR2 YNNKEL (reference sequence). CDR3 sequence reads: CASSQLSRTEAFF. The CDR3 nucleotides read TGTGCCAGCAGCCAACTCTCCCGGACTGAAGCTTTCTTT.

This sequence joins TRBV12-3 or TRBV12-4 and TRBJ2-7, with unresolved D. This CDR3 is built from 13 residues. Trimming took 3 bases from V and 7 from J, leaving 13 bases between them. As DNA, the CDR3 is TGTGCCAGCAGTTTTGGCCTTCCTGGGGAGCAGTACTTC. This gives the protein CASSFGLPGEQYF.

This clone came up once. CDR3 DNA sequence: TGTGCCAGCAGCTATGGAGCAGCGGCTTTCGCACCCCTCCACTTT. Its translation: CASSYGAAAFAPLHF. The V and J genes are TRBV7-2 and TRBJ1-6, with no clear D. V gave up 4 bases and J gave up 11 bases, with 18 bases separating them. Germline CDR1 is SGHTA and CDR2 is FQGNSA. The length of the CDR3 is 15 residues.

This CDR3 is CASRIYRGGDSPLHF. DNA of the CDR3: TGTGCCAGCAGAATATACAGGGGCGGGGATTCACCCCTCCACTTT. The J gene is TRBJ1-6, the V gene TRBV6-5, with TRBD1 identical over 7 bases. CDR1 MNHEY and CDR2 SVGAGI come from the germline V gene. Trimming took 6 bases from V and 8 from J; bases not matched to a gene: 10. CDR3 length: 15 amino acids.

The chain joins TRBV25-1 to TRBJ2-5, with D possibly matching TRBD1 (7 bases). Looked up from germline, CDR1 is MGHDK and CDR2 is SYGVNS. This CDR3 has 14 amino acids. The V end lost 4 bases, the J end lost 5 bases, and 14 bases lay between the germline ends. This CDR3 is CASSAAAGGETQYF. CDR3 DNA sequence: TGTGCCAGCAGTGCCGCGGCAGGGGGGGAGACCCAGTACTTC.